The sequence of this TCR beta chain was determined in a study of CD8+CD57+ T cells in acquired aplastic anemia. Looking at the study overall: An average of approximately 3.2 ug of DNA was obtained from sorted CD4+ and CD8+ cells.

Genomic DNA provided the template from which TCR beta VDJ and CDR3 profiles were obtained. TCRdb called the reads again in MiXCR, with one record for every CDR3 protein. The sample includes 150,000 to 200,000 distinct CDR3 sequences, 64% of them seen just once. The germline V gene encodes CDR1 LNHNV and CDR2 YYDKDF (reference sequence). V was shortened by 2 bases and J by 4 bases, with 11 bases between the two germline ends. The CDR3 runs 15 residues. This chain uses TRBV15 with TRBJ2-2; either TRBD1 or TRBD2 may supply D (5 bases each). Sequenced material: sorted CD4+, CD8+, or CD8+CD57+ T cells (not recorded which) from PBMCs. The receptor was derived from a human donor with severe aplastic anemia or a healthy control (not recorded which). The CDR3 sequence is CATSRRGGFTGELFF. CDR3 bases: TGTGCCACCAGCAGAAGGGGCGGGTTCACCGGGGAGCTGTTTTTT. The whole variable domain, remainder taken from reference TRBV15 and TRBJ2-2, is DAMVIQNPRYQVTQFGKPVTLSCSQTLNHNVMYWYQQKSSQAPKLLFHYYDKDFNNEADTPDNFQSRRPNTSFCFLDIRSPGLGDTAMYLCATSRRGGFTGELFFGEGSRLTVL.